This T cell receptor (beta chain) was obtained from a study of blood T cell repertoires in COVID-19. TCRdb keeps only in-frame clones here, not all; method: immunoSEQ multiplex PCR. Counted here are 250,000 to 300,000 clones, 80% to 85% occurring once; the ten biggest clones make up around 3.2%. Germline V gene sequence: CDR1 LNHNV, CDR2 YYDKDF (reference sequence). J lost 1 base, V lost 5 bases, and 9 bases had no gene match. This CDR3 is built from 16 residues. This clonotype was sampled from an older woman with active or convalescent COVID-19. The chain links TRBV15 to TRBJ1-2, with 8 bases lining up with TRBD1. The sample taken for sequencing was peripheral blood. The CDR3 DNA reads as TGTGCCACCAGCCCGTACAGGGGGAGTAGTAACTATGGCTACACCTTC. Translation gives CATSPYRGSSNYGYTF.